The 19 T cell receptor beta chains in this list originate from one sample, sequenced in a study of T cell responses to AZD1222 COVID-19 vaccine. Profiling relied on immunoSEQ multiplex PCR, and the TCRdb table lists in-frame clones only, not all of them. The sample shows roughly 180,000 clones, 90% to 95% of them seen only once. Sample: peripheral blood, taken 28 days after the second dose of the MenACWY control vaccine. Every receptor here comes from an adult who received the MenACWY meningococcal vaccine as a control.

The chain couples TRBV3-1 (or the pseudogene TRBV3-2) to TRBJ1-5; D unresolved. V was clipped by 4 bases and J by 2 bases, with 18 bases between them. This CDR3 is built from 17 residues. Per the germline V gene, CDR1 is LGHDT and CDR2 is YNNKEL (reference sequence). CDR3 DNA: TGTGCCAGCAGCCCGGCGGGAGGGCTAGCTGGCAATCAGCCCCAGCATTTT. This codes for CASSPAGGLAGNQPQHF.

In its sample, this clone was seen a few times. The chain employs TRBV21-1 and TRBJ1-5; the table's TRBD1 call for D was not verified on the DNA. TRBV21-1 represents a pseudogene. This CDR3 spans 17 amino acids. CDR3 loop: CASSKPGQGGGNQPQHF. The DNA of the CDR3 is TGTGCCAGCAGCAAACCCGGACAGGGAGGTGGCAATCAGCCCCAGCATTTT.

Remarks on this clone: This specimen includes other DNA sequences encoding the same CDR3. The chain carries TRBV19 and TRBJ2-2; D is possibly TRBD2 (6 bases). Germline V gives CDR1 LNHDA, CDR2 SQIVND (reference sequence). Trimming shortened V by 1 base and J by 6 bases, and 9 bases separated the two germline ends. This CDR3 comprises 14 residues. The CDR3: CASSIGGGAGELFF. The CDR3 DNA reads TGTGCCAGTAGTATAGGAGGAGGGGCCGGGGAGCTGTTTTTT.

V usage is TRBV6-2 or TRBV6-3 and J usage is TRBJ1-1; D is ambiguous. V dropped 5 bases and J dropped 1 base, with 11 bases sitting between them. The CDR3 is made up of 14 amino acids. Germline CDR1 is MNHEY and CDR2 is SVGEGT. The CDR3 region has the DNA TGTGCCAGCAGTAACCGGCGGGGGAACACTGAAGCTTTCTTT. Translating it yields CASSNRRGNTEAFF.

This clone was seen once. This rearrangement joins TRBV20-1 to TRBJ2-3, with TRBD2 matching 7 bases. V dropped 3 bases and J dropped 0; count of bases not matched to a gene: 9. This CDR3 has 16 residues. The V gene's germline CDR1 is DFQATT and CDR2 SNEGSKA (reference sequence). The CDR3, as DNA: TGCAGTGCTAGTCGTCCCACAGCGGGGAGCACAGATACGCAGTATTTT. The encoded protein is CSASRPTAGSTDTQYF.

The chain combines TRBV19 with TRBJ1-1; D call uncertain. The CDR3 is 14 residues long. Germline CDR1 is LNHDA and CDR2 is SQIVND (reference sequence). The V and J ends lost 7 bases and 0 bases respectively, with 12 bases between them. CDR3 protein: CASIPSAVNTEAFF. CDR3 sequence (DNA): TGTGCCAGTATTCCGTCGGCGGTGAACACTGAAGCTTTCTTT.

The V gene is TRBV2, the J gene TRBJ1-5; TRBD1 might be the D (5 bases). V was cut by 7 bases and J by 0 bases, with 10 bases left in between. The germline gives CDR1 SNHLY, CDR2 FYNNEI. The CDR3 consists of 14 residues. The CDR3 here is CASTVQGSNQPQHF. CDR3 nucleotides: TGTGCCAGCACCGTCCAGGGTAGCAATCAGCCCCAGCATTTT. Together with reference TRBV2 and TRBJ1-5, the CDR3 gives the full variable domain: EPEVTQTPSHQVTQMGQEVILRCVPISNHLYFYWYRQILGQKVEFLVSFYNNEISEKSEIFDDQFSVERPDGSNFTLKIRSTKLEDSAMYFCASTVQGSNQPQHFGDGTRLSIL.

V and J are TRBV18 and TRBJ2-5, with 9 bases that match TRBD2. This CDR3 is 15 amino acids long. Per the germline V gene, CDR1 is KGHSH and CDR2 is LQKENI. Trimming cost V 3 bases and J 0 bases; bases outside gene matches: 2. The CDR3 loop is CASSPSGGYQETQYF. The CDR3 region has the DNA TGTGCCAGCTCACCGAGCGGGGGGTACCAAGAGACCCAGTACTTC. The whole variable domain, filled in from reference TRBV18 and TRBJ2-5, reads NAGVMQNPRHLVRRRGQEARLRCSPMKGHSHVYWYRQLPEEGLKFMVYLQKENIIDESGMPKERFSAEFPKEGPSILRIQQVVRGDSAAYFCASSPSGGYQETQYFGPGTRLLVL.

This chain uses TRBV5-5 with TRBJ2-7, with a tentative D call TRBD2 (7 bases). The CDR3 sequence is 14 residues long. Trimming took 5 bases from V and 2 from J, leaving 14 bases between them. Germline V lookup: CDR1 SGHKS, CDR2 YYEKEE (reference sequence). CDR3 sequence reads: CASSSAGATYEQYF. Written as DNA, the CDR3 is TGTGCCAGCAGTTCCGCGGGGGCAACCTACGAGCAGTACTTC.

Of note for this clone: This same CDR3 is encoded by further DNA sequences in the sample. The chain has TRBV2 and TRBJ1-6; no clear D gene. The CDR3 is made up of 15 amino acids. Trimming pared 4 bases from V and 0 bases from J, leaving 7 bases between. Germline V CDR1 and CDR2: SNHLY, FYNNEI. The CDR3 here is CASSGQSSYNSPLHF. The CDR3 DNA is TGTGCCAGCAGTGGCCAGAGCTCCTATAATTCACCCCTCCACTTT.

This chain links TRBV2 with TRBJ1-5; D is unresolved. Germline V CDR1 and CDR2: SNHLY, FYNNEI. Trimming removed 3 bases at V and 3 bases at J, with 3 bases between. The CDR3 extends over 12 amino acids. CDR3 sequence: CASSEVNQPQHF. In DNA, the CDR3 is TGTGCCAGCAGTGAGGTCAATCAGCCCCAGCATTTT.

This chain uses TRBV18 with TRBJ2-3, with 8 bases identical to TRBD1. Germline V gene data show CDR1 as KGHSH and CDR2 as LQKENI. V shed 5 bases and J 2 bases; nucleotides not matched to a gene: 6. There are 15 residues in the CDR3. The CDR3 DNA reads TGTGCCAGCTCATCGTACAGGGGGGACACAGATACGCAGTATTTT. This sequence encodes CASSSYRGDTDTQYF. The whole variable domain, filled in from reference TRBV18 and TRBJ2-3, reads NAGVMQNPRHLVRRRGQEARLRCSPMKGHSHVYWYRQLPEEGLKFMVYLQKENIIDESGMPKERFSAEFPKEGPSILRIQQVVRGDSAAYFCASSSYRGDTDTQYFGPGTRLTVL.

The chain uses TRBV18 and TRBJ1-2; TRBD1 is a possible D gene (5 bases). Looked up from germline, CDR1 is KGHSH and CDR2 is LQKENI. The CDR3 runs to 14 residues. Trimming stripped 4 bases from V and 6 bases from J, with 15 bases between. In DNA, the CDR3 is TGTGCCAGCTCACGAGACAGCTATCCCGATGGCTACACCTTC. This codes for CASSRDSYPDGYTF.

This chain links TRBV5-1 with TRBJ1-2, with 9 bases aligning to TRBD1. The CDR3 is made up of 14 amino acids. The germline CDR1 and CDR2 sequences are SGHRS and YFSETQ. The ends lost 5 bases at V and 4 bases at J; junction bases unmatched: 6. The CDR3: CASRQGQGIYGYTF. As DNA, the CDR3 is TGCGCCAGCAGGCAGGGACAGGGAATCTATGGCTACACCTTC.

The chain has TRBV19 and TRBJ1-5, with 8 bases that match TRBD1. The V gene end was trimmed by 5 bases and the J gene end by 7 bases; junction bases not matched to a gene: 16. The CDR3 has 17 residues. In germline, CDR1 is LNHDA, CDR2 SQIVND (reference sequence). CDR3 region: CASSPRFGTGQNQPQHF. DNA of the CDR3: TGTGCCAGTAGTCCCCGTTTCGGGACAGGCCAAAACCAGCCCCAGCATTTT.

The chain joins TRBV30 to TRBJ1-5; 8 positions agree with TRBD1. Germline loops: CDR1 GTSNPN, CDR2 SVGIG (reference sequence). The CDR3 is 15 residues long. The trim removed 1 base at V and 3 bases at J, leaving 5 bases unmatched. The DNA for the CDR3 is TGTGCCTGGAGTGCAGGGGGCTCCCCCAATCAGCCCCAGCATTTT. Translated, it gives CAWSAGGSPNQPQHF.

This sequence joins TRBV10-3 and TRBJ1-2; tentatively, D is TRBD1 (6 bases). CDR3 length equals 14 residues. CDR1 and CDR2 from the germline V gene are ENHRY and SYGVKD. The V gene lost 1 base and the J gene lost 4 bases, with 10 bases spanning the gap. CDR3 amino acids: CAISELQGLYGYTF. The CDR3 region has the DNA TGTGCCATCAGTGAGTTACAGGGACTCTATGGCTACACCTTC.

The rearrangement links TRBV6-5 to TRBJ1-3, with D unresolved. Germline CDR1 is MNHEY and CDR2 is SVGAGI. The V end was cut by 2 bases, the J end by 0 bases, with 11 bases between. This CDR3 region has 16 residues. The CDR3, as DNA: TGTGCCAGCAGTTACGGGCGTTGGGGCTCTGGAAACACCATATATTTT. It specifies CASSYGRWGSGNTIYF.

V usage is TRBV30 and J usage is TRBJ1-2, with TRBD1 as a possible D gene (6 bases). This CDR3 comprises 16 residues. The germline gives CDR1 GTSNPN, CDR2 SVGIG (reference sequence). Trimming removed 5 bases from V and 1 base from J, with 20 bases in between. DNA for the CDR3: TGTGCCTGGCTGGCCCCTCAGGGGAGCCGTAACTATGGCTACACCTTC. Residues: CAWLAPQGSRNYGYTF.